A selection of T cell receptor beta chains follows, all from one sample in a study of tumor-infiltrating lymphocytes in primary liver carcinoma. From the multiplex PCR reads, TCRdb called clonotypes with MiXCR, one entry per CDR3 protein. The repertoire holds about 200,000 distinct CDR3 sequences, with around four fifths as singletons. The sequencing input was tumor tissue from primary liver carcinoma. The source is a man between 35 and 55 years old with primary liver carcinoma and hepatitis B virus infection. Both conserved end residues are part of each CDR3. D genes are given only for firm matches. A row's size may be missing; if present it is once, few, many or a size class.

cdr3_nt: TGTGCCAGCAAGTATGTGACGGCTGGAGCTTTCTTT
cdr3_aa: CASKYVTAGAFF
d_call: .
v_call: TRBV12-3/TRBV12-4
clone_size: .
j_call: TRBJ1-1

cdr3_nt: TGTGCCTGGACCAAGCGGGAGAGAGATAGGCATTATTTT
cdr3_aa: CAWTKRERDRHYF
d_call: TRBD2
v_call: TRBV30
clone_size: .
j_call: TRBJ2-3

cdr3_nt: TGTACCACGACTAGCGGGAGACCCAATAAGCAGTTCTTC
cdr3_aa: CTTTSGRPNKQFF
d_call: TRBD2
v_call: TRBV5-4
clone_size: .
j_call: TRBJ2-1

cdr3_nt: TGCGCCAGCAGTTCCAGAACTCTCAGGGGTGGGATCTACTATGAGCAGTTCTTC
cdr3_aa: CASSSRTLRGGIYYEQFF
d_call: .
v_call: TRBV4-1
clone_size: .
j_call: TRBJ2-1

cdr3_nt: TGCAGCGTTGAAGTCCCCCGACAAGAGACTCAGTATTTC
cdr3_aa: CSVEVPRQETQYF
d_call: .
v_call: TRBV29-1
clone_size: .
j_call: TRBJ2-5

cdr3_nt: TGTGCCAGTAGCTTCCTCGCGGGAGGGCCCACAGATACGCGGTATTTT
cdr3_aa: CASSFLAGGPTDTRYF
d_call: TRBD2
v_call: TRBV5-4
clone_size: once
j_call: TRBJ2-3

cdr3_nt: TGTGCCAGCTGCTTAGGGGCTAGAGGACAAGAGACCCAGTATTTC
cdr3_aa: CASCLGARGQETQYF
d_call: .
v_call: TRBV11-2
clone_size: .
j_call: TRBJ2-5

cdr3_nt: TGCGCCAGCAGCTTGGAAGGGACTGGCAATCAGCCCCAGCATTTT
cdr3_aa: CASSLEGTGNQPQHF
d_call: .
v_call: TRBV5-1
clone_size: .
j_call: TRBJ1-5

cdr3_nt: TGCGCCAGCAGACTTTCAGGGGGCGGCCCTGCGCTGCCTAGGACAGATACGCATTATTTT
cdr3_aa: CASRLSGGGPALPRTDTHYF
d_call: TRBD1
v_call: TRBV5-1
clone_size: .
j_call: TRBJ2-3

cdr3_nt: TGTGTCAGCAGTAGACTACCCTCCAATGAGCCGTTCTTC
cdr3_aa: CVSSRLPSNEPFF
d_call: .
v_call: TRBV6-5
clone_size: .
j_call: TRBJ2-1

cdr3_nt: TGTGCCAGTTCTGCTGGGACTAGAACCCCGCATTATTTT
cdr3_aa: CASSAGTRTPHYF
d_call: TRBD2
v_call: TRBV6-2/TRBV6-3
clone_size: few
j_call: TRBJ2-3

cdr3_nt: TGCGCCAGCAGCTTGGTTGCGGGAGCTGCGGGCAATGAGCAGTTCTTC
cdr3_aa: CASSLVAGAAGNEQFF
d_call: TRBD2
v_call: TRBV5-6
clone_size: .
j_call: TRBJ2-1

cdr3_nt: TGCAGCGTTGCCCCGACATGTTTCCACGAGCAGTACTTC
cdr3_aa: CSVAPTCFHEQYF
d_call: .
v_call: TRBV29-1
clone_size: .
j_call: TRBJ2-7

cdr3_nt: TGTGGCACCAGGGGGGACAGTAATGAAGCTTTCTTT
cdr3_aa: CGTRGDSNEAFF
d_call: TRBD1
v_call: TRBV24-1
clone_size: .
j_call: TRBJ1-1

cdr3_nt: TGCGTCAGCAGCCGAGATCCCTGCTCAGAATACAATGAGCAGTTCTTC
cdr3_aa: CVSSRDPCSEYNEQFF
d_call: .
v_call: TRBV4-3
clone_size: once
j_call: TRBJ2-1

cdr3_nt: TGTACCAGCAGCTCTCAGGGGGAGAGCCAGTACTTC
cdr3_aa: CTSSSQGESQYF
d_call: TRBD1
v_call: TRBV6-5
clone_size: .
j_call: TRBJ2-5

cdr3_nt: TGTGCCAGGAGCTTATATCATCGGCGTAGGGACACCGGGGAGCTGTTTTTT
cdr3_aa: CARSLYHRRRDTGELFF
d_call: .
v_call: TRBV11-2
clone_size: .
j_call: TRBJ2-2

cdr3_nt: TGTGCCAGCAGCCCCTTGGTGTTGGGGGAGACCCAGTACTTC
cdr3_aa: CASSPLVLGETQYF
d_call: .
v_call: TRBV6-6
clone_size: .
j_call: TRBJ2-5

cdr3_nt: TGTGCCAGCAGCTGGGGGAGGCGCGGAGATACCCAGTACTTC
cdr3_aa: CASSWGRRGDTQYF
d_call: .
v_call: TRBV5-5
clone_size: .
j_call: TRBJ2-5

cdr3_nt: TGTGCCAGGAGGTTGGGACGAGCTGGGGCCAACGTCCTGACTTTC
cdr3_aa: CARRLGRAGANVLTF
d_call: .
v_call: TRBV11-1
clone_size: .
j_call: TRBJ2-6

cdr3_nt: TGTGCCAGCAGCCAATTCTATCGGGTTCAAGAGACCCGTTACTTC
cdr3_aa: CASSQFYRVQETRYF
d_call: .
v_call: TRBV14
clone_size: .
j_call: TRBJ2-5

cdr3_nt: TGCAGTGCTATCTCGGGGGCGGAGACCCAGTACTTC
cdr3_aa: CSAISGAETQYF
d_call: .
v_call: TRBV20-1
clone_size: many
j_call: TRBJ2-5

cdr3_nt: TGTGCCTGGCGCTCAGGGGGTCTGGATCAGCCCCAGCATTTT
cdr3_aa: CAWRSGGLDQPQHF
d_call: TRBD1
v_call: TRBV30
clone_size: many
j_call: TRBJ1-5

cdr3_nt: TGTGCCAGCAGTGCAACCCTCGGGAGCAGAGGCTCTGGGGCCAACGTCCTGACTTTC
cdr3_aa: CASSATLGSRGSGANVLTF
d_call: .
v_call: TRBV12-3/TRBV12-4
clone_size: .
j_call: TRBJ2-6

cdr3_nt: TGCAGCGAGGTGACGGGGGACGAGACTAGCACAGATACGCAGTATTTT
cdr3_aa: CSEVTGDETSTDTQYF
d_call: .
v_call: TRBV29-1
clone_size: .
j_call: TRBJ2-3

cdr3_nt: TGTGCCAGCAGCTTAAGGGGACAGGTCTCTGGAAACACCATATATTTT
cdr3_aa: CASSLRGQVSGNTIYF
d_call: TRBD1
v_call: TRBV7-6
clone_size: once
j_call: TRBJ1-3

cdr3_nt: TGCATCGTCGCGACTAGCGGGAGGTGGGATACGCAGTATTTT
cdr3_aa: CIVATSGRWDTQYF
d_call: TRBD2
v_call: TRBV29-1
clone_size: .
j_call: TRBJ2-3

cdr3_nt: TGTCCCGGCAAAAGGACAGGGGGCACAGATATGCAGTATTTT
cdr3_aa: CPGKRTGGTDMQYF
d_call: TRBD1
v_call: TRBV6-5
clone_size: once
j_call: TRBJ2-3

cdr3_nt: TGCGCCAGAAACCAAGAGGAGGGGGGTACGCAATATTTT
cdr3_aa: CARNQEEGGTQYF
d_call: .
v_call: TRBV4-3
clone_size: once
j_call: TRBJ2-3

cdr3_nt: TGTGCCAGCGGAAACGGTGGGGCAAGTAATGAAAAACTGTTTTTT
cdr3_aa: CASGNGGASNEKLFF
d_call: .
v_call: TRBV6-5
clone_size: .
j_call: TRBJ1-4

cdr3_nt: TGCAGCACTGGCGGGGCGAGGCAGCCCCAGCATTTT
cdr3_aa: CSTGGARQPQHF
d_call: .
v_call: TRBV29-1
clone_size: .
j_call: TRBJ1-5

cdr3_nt: TGTGTCACAAAAGAACCGGACTCCCGAAATACCATATATTTT
cdr3_aa: CVTKEPDSRNTIYF
d_call: .
v_call: TRBV10-3
clone_size: .
j_call: TRBJ1-3

cdr3_nt: TGTCCCAGCAGCCAGACTAGCGAGAGTAACAATGAGCAGTTCTTC
cdr3_aa: CPSSQTSESNNEQFF
d_call: TRBD2
v_call: TRBV11-2
clone_size: once
j_call: TRBJ2-1

cdr3_nt: TGCAGCGTAGAACCAGAAGTCACTGAATCTTTCTTT
cdr3_aa: CSVEPEVTESFF
d_call: .
v_call: TRBV29-1
clone_size: .
j_call: TRBJ1-1

cdr3_nt: TGTGCCAATAGCTTAGATCCGGGTGAGACTAGCACAGATACGCAGTATTTT
cdr3_aa: CANSLDPGETSTDTQYF
d_call: .
v_call: TRBV11-2
clone_size: few
j_call: TRBJ2-3

cdr3_nt: TGTGTCACCTCGGCGGGGGCGGCCTACAATGAGCAGTTCTTC
cdr3_aa: CVTSAGAAYNEQFF
d_call: .
v_call: TRBV6-1
clone_size: .
j_call: TRBJ2-1

cdr3_nt: TGTGCTAGCAGCCGACAGGGAGTCTATGTCTACACCTTC
cdr3_aa: CASSRQGVYVYTF
d_call: TRBD1
v_call: TRBV11-2
clone_size: .
j_call: TRBJ1-2

cdr3_nt: TGTGCCAACAGCCATGCCGGGGGACAGGGGAACAATGAGCAGTTGTTC
cdr3_aa: CANSHAGGQGNNEQLF
d_call: TRBD1
v_call: TRBV4-2
clone_size: .
j_call: TRBJ2-1